This entry describes one TCR beta chain. The source of the sample is a study of blood T cells in healthy people across ages. Then a second PCR, running roughly 6 to 11 cycles, was carried out with a sample-barcoded 5' primer and a J-beta primer mix. With 12 random nucleotides, a template-switch adaptor tagged each individual cDNA molecule. One entry per CDR3 protein results from TCRdb running MiXCR on the 5' RACE reads. This sample has over a million distinct CDR3 sequences, with roughly 59% found just once. The CDR3 loop spans 16 amino acids. V was shortened by 7 bases and J by 0 bases, with 15 bases between the two germline ends. Germline CDR1 SNHLY, CDR2 FYNNEI.

This chain connects TRBV2 to TRBJ2-2; D might be TRBD2 (6 bases). The clonotype originates from a man aged 18 to 30 in good health. The specimen was blood. The CDR3, as DNA: TGTGCCAGCACTAAGTCGGTAGCGGCGAACACCGGGGAGCTGTTTTTT. Translated, it gives CASTKSVAANTGELFF.